This T cell receptor beta chain originates from a study of T cell responses to AZD1222 COVID-19 vaccine. V gave up 1 base and J gave up 7 bases, with 10 bases separating them. The germline V gene has CDR1 MGHRA and CDR2 YSYEKL. This CDR3 comprises 13 residues. Produced via immunoSEQ multiplex PCR; TCRdb's table is partial and in-frame only. Of 110,000 to 150,000 clones in the sample, roughly 92% were seen once. A word on this clone: Its target is not known.

Whole-study findings and limits: Donors were chiefly white British, with a greater number of females, and clonal diversity was perhaps underestimated. Sampling captured repertoires only after the peak T cell response.

The clonotype was recovered from an adult in good health. The chain carries TRBV4-1 and TRBJ1-2, with D perhaps TRBD1 (5 bases). The source material was peripheral blood, sampled on day 0 of AZD1222 vaccination. The CDR3, as DNA: TGCGCCAGCAGCCAAGTCGTAGGGGTTGGCTACACCTTC. Translating it yields CASSQVVGVGYTF.